This entry is about one TCR beta chain. Its antigen remains unidentified. With a J-beta primer mix and a sample-barcoded 5' primer, a second PCR ran roughly 6 to 12 cycles. MiXCR, run by TCRdb on the 5' RACE reads, gives a single entry per CDR3 protein. The profile shows 720,000 or so distinct CDR3 sequences, about 43% of them singletons. From germline, CDR1 is SEHNR and CDR2 FQNEAQ (reference sequence). This CDR3 region has 15 residues. Trimming took 6 bases from V and 5 from J; bases not matched to a gene: 7. These data belong to a study of blood T cells in healthy people across ages. General study points: Long-lived donors had more naive CD4+ cells and higher diversity than aged donors. Because sorting was not performed, PBMCs prevented conclusive naive versus antigen-experienced comparison.

Donors were systemically healthy Caucasian individuals from Russia aged about 6 to 100 years. The authors drew 8.5 to 10 milliliters of peripheral blood from each donor. The receptor's source is a man aged 80 or over in good health. This chain joins TRBV7-9 and TRBJ2-1; 10 positions match TRBD2. The sequenced sample consisted of blood. The CDR3 reads CASRGRGLANNEQFF. In DNA form, the CDR3 reads TGTGCCAGCAGAGGAAGGGGACTAGCGAACAATGAGCAGTTCTTC.